This note documents a single TCR beta chain sequence. Assay used: immunoSEQ multiplex PCR; TCRdb lists only in-frame clones, some missing. The sample includes tens of thousands of clones, less than 60% of them seen just once. CDR3 length equals 12 residues. CDR1 SGHRS and CDR2 YFSETQ come from the germline V gene. V was trimmed by 0 bases and J by 9 bases, leaving 9 bases between them. The data originate from a study of cytotoxic CD8 clonotypes in ibrutinib-treated CLL. About the study: Partial responses numbered some 24 and complete responses 2; after a median about 6 years, roughly 14 stayed remitted and about twelve progressed. Samples had a mean of roughly 250,000 productive templates and more than 80,000 productive rearrangements.

The specimen was PBMCs, collected before ibrutinib treatment. The chain combines TRBV5-1 with TRBJ1-2; D uncertain. The clonotype was recovered from a human donor with chronic lymphocytic leukemia. CDR3 coding DNA: TGCGCCAGCAGCTTGGGGGGAGAGAGCTACACCTTC. This sequence encodes CASSLGGESYTF. Combining the CDR3 with reference TRBV5-1 and TRBJ1-2 gives the whole variable domain KAGVTQTPRYLIKTRGQQVTLSCSPISGHRSVSWYQQTPGQGLQFLFEYFSETQRNKGNFPGRFSGRQFSNSRSEMNVSTLELGDSALYLCASSLGGESYTFGSGTRLTVV.